This T cell receptor (beta chain) was recovered during a study of blood T cell repertoires in COVID-19. Germline loops: CDR1 MDHEN, CDR2 SYDVKM. The CDR3 length is 12 residues. Trimming took off 6 bases at V and 6 bases at J, with 8 bases between the two ends. Cohort 3 donors counted as recovered after two negative PCRs, clearance, or resolved symptoms. The data were produced by immunoSEQ multiplex PCR, yet TCRdb's version contains in-frame clones alone and is incomplete. Counted here are approximately 300,000 clones, 80% to 95% occurring once; the ten biggest clones make up approximately 17%. This clonotype was obtained from a woman aged 25 to 45 who had recovered from COVID-19. The chain carries TRBV28 and TRBJ2-2; D remains ambiguous. Sequencing input: PBMCs or T cells enriched from blood (not recorded which). The CDR3 protein is CASRPVPGELFF. In nucleotides, the CDR3 is TGTGCCAGCAGGCCAGTTCCCGGGGAGCTGTTTTTT.